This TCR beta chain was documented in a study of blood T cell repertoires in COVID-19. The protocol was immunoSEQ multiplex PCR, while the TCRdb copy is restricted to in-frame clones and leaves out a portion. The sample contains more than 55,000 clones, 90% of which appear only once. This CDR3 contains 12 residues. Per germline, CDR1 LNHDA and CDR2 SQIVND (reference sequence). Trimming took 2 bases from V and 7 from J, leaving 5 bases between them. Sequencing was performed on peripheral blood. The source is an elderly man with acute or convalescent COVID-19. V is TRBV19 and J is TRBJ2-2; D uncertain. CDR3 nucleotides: TGTGCCAGTAGTATATTTATCGGGGAGCTGTTTTTT. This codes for CASSIFIGELFF.